The clone carrying this T cell receptor beta chain showed up just a few times. TCRdb keeps only in-frame clones here, not all; method: immunoSEQ multiplex PCR. The sample contains about 120,000 clones, approximately 83% of which appear only once. Trimming left V 0 bases short and J 2 bases short, with 10 bases between. There are 15 residues in the CDR3. The V gene's germline CDR1 is SGHRS and CDR2 YFSETQ. This entry is derived from a study of T cell responses to AZD1222 COVID-19 vaccine. V and J are TRBV5-1 and TRBJ2-3, with D perhaps TRBD2 (6 bases). Sample: peripheral blood, taken on day 0 of AZD1222 vaccination. This TCR was sampled from an adult in good health. This CDR3 is CASSLGLVNTDTQYF. The CDR3 bases are TGCGCCAGCAGCTTGGGACTAGTAAACACAGATACGCAGTATTTT.